This record concerns one T cell receptor beta chain sequence. The antigen is not known. The data were produced by immunoSEQ multiplex PCR, yet TCRdb's version contains in-frame clones alone and is incomplete. The repertoire holds about 110,000 clones, with approximately 94% as singletons. This specimen comes from a study of cytomegalovirus exposure and HLA in healthy donors. The validation cohort, a group of 90 to 150 subjects, included the donors and was separate from the roughly 700-subject first cohort. Study observations and caveats: Most TCR sequences proved rare, with some public TCRs found in many donors. 150 or so TCR beta chains were listed as cytomegalovirus-associated.

The length of the CDR3 is 17 residues. After removal of 3 bases from V and 7 bases from J, the junction contained 13 bases not matched to a gene. Germline V CDR1 and CDR2: SGHRS, YFSETQ. The genes are TRBV5-1 and TRBJ2-2, with 9 nucleotides matching TRBD2. The TCR originated in a woman aged 18-30 years in good health and CMV-seronegative. Sequenced input: PBMCs. The CDR3 here is CASSYFGASGVNGELFF. The CDR3 coding sequence is TGCGCCAGCAGCTACTTCGGGGCTAGCGGGGTGAACGGGGAGCTGTTTTTT.